This is a list of T cell receptor beta chains from one sample in a study of T cell repertoires in cytomegalovirus infection. TCRdb re-derived calls from the reads in MiXCR, one entry per CDR3 protein. The data contain approximately 770,000 distinct CDR3 sequences, about 28% of them seen just once; the ten biggest clones take up 13%. These TCRs' antigens remain unknown. The specimen comprised cultured CD8+ T cells from PBMCs, sampled from culture after CMV antigen stimulation. The source of these receptors is a human donor in good health (CMV status not recorded). Some clones in this sample may be carry-over from other donors' samples. CDR3s include the opening cysteine and the closing phenylalanine or tryptophan. Each record gives: clone size, D gene, V gene, J gene, CDR3 DNA, CDR3 protein. D genes are given only for firm matches. Some rows mark clone size as missing; the rest say once, few, many or name a class of expanded clone.

few	.	TRBV7-6	TRBJ2-1	TGTGCCAGCAGCTTAGCGGCGGGACACAACTACAATGAGCAGTTCTTC	CASSLAAGHNYNEQFF
.	.	TRBV7-8	TRBJ2-5	TGTGCCAGCAGCCTACTCTTAGCGTACCAAGAGACCCAGTACTTC	CASSLLLAYQETQYF
.	TRBD2	TRBV2	TRBJ2-2	TGTGCCAGCTATGCGGGGGGGGTCACCGGGGAGCTGTTTTTT	CASYAGGVTGELFF
.	.	TRBV19	TRBJ1-1	TGTGCCAGTAGTCCGAGAGAGAGAATGAACACTGAAGCTTTCTTT	CASSPRERMNTEAFF
many	TRBD2	TRBV7-6	TRBJ2-3	TGTGCCAGCAGCTTAGGGACTAGCGTCACAGATACGCAGTATTTT	CASSLGTSVTDTQYF
.	.	TRBV5-1	TRBJ2-2	TGCGCCAGCAGCTTGTCCGAGATGAACACCGGGGAGCTGTTTTTT	CASSLSEMNTGELFF
few	TRBD1	TRBV6-5	TRBJ2-2	TGTGCCAGCAGTTACGGACAGGGGTTCAGAGGAAGCACCGGGGAGCTGTTTTTT	CASSYGQGFRGSTGELFF
.	TRBD2	TRBV20-1	TRBJ2-1	TGCAGTGCTAGTCCTCTAGCGGGGGCCTGGGATGAGCAGTTCTTC	CSASPLAGAWDEQFF
few	.	TRBV6-5	TRBJ1-4	TGTGCCAGCAGTTACTCGAGTGTCAGAGGGGCACTTAATGAAAAACTGTTTTTT	CASSYSSVRGALNEKLFF
.	.	TRBV6-2/TRBV6-3	TRBJ1-6	TGTGCCAGCAGTTACCCTGCAGGGAGAGATTCACCCCTCCACTTT	CASSYPAGRDSPLHF
few	.	TRBV7-9	TRBJ1-5	TGTGCCAGCAGCCCAGGGGTTCAGCCCCAGCATTTT	CASSPGVQPQHF
few	TRBD2	TRBV5-4	TRBJ2-1	TGTGCCTCCCGAGAGGTGGGCGGGGGGGCCTTTGAGCAGTTCTTC	CASREVGGGAFEQFF
.	TRBD2	TRBV27	TRBJ2-1	TGTGCCAGCAGTTTCCAAGCGGGGGGGGTTTACAATGAGCAGTTCTTC	CASSFQAGGVYNEQFF
.	TRBD1	TRBV18	TRBJ1-1	TGTGCCAGCTCACCAGTTTCGGGACAGAATTTATCTGCCACTGAAGCTTTCTTT	CASSPVSGQNLSATEAFF
.	TRBD1	TRBV27	TRBJ2-2	TGTGCCAGCAGACGACAGGGGGCATCCGGGGAGCTGTTTTTT	CASRRQGASGELFF
few	.	TRBV11-2	TRBJ2-3	TGTGCCAGCAGCTTAGAGGGGATCCTAACTCCCGGGCAGTATTTT	CASSLEGILTPGQYF
.	.	TRBV25-1	TRBJ1-1	TGTGCCAGCAGTGACCCTGGGGCCGGAAACACTGAAGCTTTCTTT	CASSDPGAGNTEAFF
few	.	TRBV4-1	TRBJ1-2	TGCGCCAGCAGCCAAGGACAGTATCTTAACTATGGCTACACCTTC	CASSQGQYLNYGYTF
.	.	TRBV25-1	TRBJ2-5	TGTGCCAGCAGTGACGGGGCTGGAAGAGAGACCCAGTACTTC	CASSDGAGRETQYF
.	.	TRBV20-1	TRBJ2-3	TGCAGTGCTTGGGCTCCCTCTGGCACAGATACGCAGTATTTT	CSAWAPSGTDTQYF
few	TRBD2	TRBV20-1	TRBJ2-3	TGCAGTGCTAAGACTAGCGGGGGGGCCGGAGTCGATACGCAGTATTTT	CSAKTSGGAGVDTQYF
few	.	TRBV7-9	TRBJ2-5	TGTGCCAGCGCTTCGAACCAAGAGACCCAGTACTTC	CASASNQETQYF
.	.	TRBV9	TRBJ1-1	TGTGCCAGCAGCGTAGCGGGCAGTTTGACTGAAGCTTTCTTT	CASSVAGSLTEAFF
many	.	TRBV5-6	TRBJ1-2	TGTGCCAGCAGCTTTCGACAGACGTTGGGCGGCTACACCTTC	CASSFRQTLGGYTF
few	TRBD1	TRBV7-6	TRBJ1-4	TGTGCCAGCAGCCCGACAGGGGCTTTGGAAAAACTGTTTTTT	CASSPTGALEKLFF
.	.	TRBV6-5	TRBJ2-2	TGTGCCAGCAGTCCACAGGGTACGAACACCGGGGAGCTGTTTTTT	CASSPQGTNTGELFF
many	.	TRBV12-3/TRBV12-4	TRBJ1-5	TGTGCCAGCAGCCGTAACGGACTGGCTGGCAATCAGCCCCAGCATTTT	CASSRNGLAGNQPQHF
.	.	TRBV27	TRBJ2-7	TGTGCCAGCAGTCCCGGACTTAGGACCTACGAGCAGTACTTC	CASSPGLRTYEQYF
few	TRBD1	TRBV7-3	TRBJ1-1	TGTGCCAGCAGCTTGCATGGGACAGGGACCACTGAAGCTTTCTTT	CASSLHGTGTTEAFF
.	.	TRBV11-3	TRBJ1-5	TGTGCCAGCAGCAGCTACAGGGCGTTTAGCAATCAGCCCCAGCATTTT	CASSSYRAFSNQPQHF
.	.	TRBV6-2/TRBV6-3	TRBJ1-3	TGTGCCAGCACAAGCTCTGGAAACACCATATATTTT	CASTSSGNTIYF
few	.	TRBV24-1	TRBJ2-3	TGTGCCACCAGTGATTACTCACTAGGCCCCTACACAGATACGCAGTATTTT	CATSDYSLGPYTDTQYF
few	.	TRBV7-9	TRBJ2-1	TGTGCCAGCAGCTTAGTTATCTATGAGCAGTTCTTC	CASSLVIYEQFF
few	.	TRBV27	TRBJ2-2	TGTGCCAGCAGTTTATCAGGGGGGCCGTGGACCGGGGAGCTGTTTTTT	CASSLSGGPWTGELFF
.	.	TRBV6-2/TRBV6-3	TRBJ1-5	TGTGCCAGCACCCAGGACAGCCGCAATCAGCCCCAGCATTTT	CASTQDSRNQPQHF
.	TRBD1	TRBV12-3/TRBV12-4	TRBJ1-4	TGTGCCAGCAGTTGGGACAGGGACGAAAAACTGTTTTTT	CASSWDRDEKLFF
.	.	TRBV6-5	TRBJ2-1	TGTGCCAGCAGTTACTCGGCAGGGCAGGTTGAGCAGTTCTTC	CASSYSAGQVEQFF
few	.	TRBV4-1	TRBJ2-3	TGCGCCAGCAGCCAAGACACAGGTCAAGATACGCAGTATTTT	CASSQDTGQDTQYF
.	.	TRBV5-1	TRBJ2-5	TGCGCCAGCAGCTTGGCCCCCTCGGGACAGACCCAGTACTTC	CASSLAPSGQTQYF
.	TRBD2	TRBV10-3	TRBJ2-1	TGTGCCACCGGACTAGCGGGAGACTACAATGAGCAGTTCTTC	CATGLAGDYNEQFF
.	.	TRBV6-6	TRBJ2-1	TGTGCCAATCGAGAAGGGTACAATGAGCAGTTCTTC	CANREGYNEQFF
many	.	TRBV6-6	TRBJ2-7	TGTGCCAGCAGTTACTTACAACCAGGTTTAGGGGACTCCTACGAGCAGTACTTC	CASSYLQPGLGDSYEQYF
.	TRBD2	TRBV20-1	TRBJ2-5	TGCAGTGCTCCAGGGGGGAGCGGGGGGGGGGAGACCCAGTACTTC	CSAPGGSGGGETQYF
.	.	TRBV20-1	TRBJ1-1	TGCAGTGCTAGGAAGTACTCTAACAGGGTAAACACTGAAGCTTTCTTT	CSARKYSNRVNTEAFF
many	.	TRBV12-3/TRBV12-4	TRBJ2-5	TGTGCCAGCAGTTTTGGTGTTGAGACCCAGTACTTC	CASSFGVETQYF
.	.	TRBV27	TRBJ1-1	TGTGCCAGCAGTGCAGGAGCCGGGTTGAACACTGAAGCTTTCTTT	CASSAGAGLNTEAFF
many	.	TRBV4-3	TRBJ2-3	TGCGCCAGCAGCCAAGATGGGGGTCTGAGCACAGATACGCAGTATTTT	CASSQDGGLSTDTQYF
.	TRBD1	TRBV4-1	TRBJ2-2	TGCGCCAGCAGTATTCGGGACAGGGGTGGGGAGCTGTTTTTT	CASSIRDRGGELFF
.	TRBD1	TRBV12-5	TRBJ2-1	TGTGCTAGCCAGACAGGGGCCGTGGACAATGAGCAGTTCTTC	CASQTGAVDNEQFF
.	.	TRBV5-4	TRBJ2-1	TGTGCCAGCAGGTGGGACGCTCCCCAGGAGAATGAGCAGTTCTTC	CASRWDAPQENEQFF
few	TRBD1	TRBV5-8	TRBJ2-1	TGTGCCAGCAGCTTGGGGTCCGGGGCTCCACATAGGGACAGCACCTACAATGAGCAGTTCTTC	CASSLGSGAPHRDSTYNEQFF
.	TRBD2	TRBV6-2/TRBV6-3	TRBJ2-3	TGTGCCAGCAGTTGGGGACTAGCGGGGGGCACAGATACGCAGTATTTT	CASSWGLAGGTDTQYF
.	TRBD2	TRBV2	TRBJ2-7	TGTGCCAGCAGTCGCGGGAGTACGGCCTCCTACGAGCAGTACTTC	CASSRGSTASYEQYF
.	TRBD1	TRBV20-1	TRBJ1-5	TGCAGTGCTAGTCCGGGACAGAAGATTCATAGCAATCAGCCCCAGCATTTT	CSASPGQKIHSNQPQHF
.	.	TRBV9	TRBJ1-6	TGTGCCAGCAGCGTAGTCCAATATAATTCACCCCTCCACTTT	CASSVVQYNSPLHF
.	.	TRBV15	TRBJ2-5	TGTGCCACCAGCAGCTCAGGGAAAGAGACCCAGTACTTC	CATSSSGKETQYF
.	.	TRBV27	TRBJ1-1	TGTGCCAGCAGTTTATCGGGGGGTCGGAGGGTGGTTTGCTTT	CASSLSGGRRVVCF
few	.	TRBV4-1	TRBJ1-5	TGCGCCAGCAGCGACCGGCCCTTGGATCGGGAGCCCCAGCATTTT	CASSDRPLDREPQHF
.	.	TRBV11-2	TRBJ1-1	TGTGCCAGCAGCTTGTGGGTAATAGGACACCGGAACACTGAAGCTTTCTTT	CASSLWVIGHRNTEAFF